This T cell receptor beta chain was identified in a study of graft-versus-host responses after intestinal transplantation. Study overall: Every transplant recipient was induced with anti-thymocyte globulin, then maintained on tacrolimus and steroids for two to four years.

Intraepithelial and lamina propria lymphocytes were isolated from graft specimens. Only in-frame clones appear in the TCRdb table, and some are missing; sequencing was by immunoSEQ multiplex PCR. This table holds roughly 16,000 clones, roughly four fifths found once. As regards this clone: Its antigen is unidentified.

The CDR3 is 12 amino acids. Per germline, CDR1 PRHDT and CDR2 FYEKMQ (reference sequence). V was trimmed by 3 bases and J by 5 bases, leaving 7 bases between them. Study findings and constraints: High graft-versus-host to host-versus-graft T cell clonal ratios marked allografts of patients with graft-donor macrochimerism. The recipient marrow held GvH clones, and some of them showed up first in ileum or blood. Researchers found peak circulating GvH clone levels linked to early post-transplant HvG declines.

The chain uses TRBV13 and TRBJ1-2; D remains ambiguous. The material sequenced was ileum tissue, taken around 580 days after intestinal transplantation. This receptor was obtained from a human patient who received an intestinal transplant, so some T cells may come from the graft donor. The CDR3 DNA sequence: TGTGCCAGCAGCTTCTCCGTTTATGGCTACACCTTC. Its protein is CASSFSVYGYTF.